Below are 18 T cell receptor beta chains sequenced from a single sample in a study of technical replicates of blood from several donors. Method: immunoSEQ multiplex PCR; TCRdb's copy keeps in-frame clones and lacks some. This table holds under 50,000 clones, around 96% found once. The specimen was T cells isolated from PBMCs. These TCRs come from a human donor in good health.

V is TRBV5-1 and J is TRBJ2-3, with 11 bases fitting TRBD2. V gave up 4 bases and J gave up 2 bases; unmatched junction bases: 3. The germline V gene encodes CDR1 SGHRS and CDR2 YFSETQ. The CDR3 loop spans 15 amino acids. The CDR3 DNA follows: TGCGCCAGCAGCCCTAGCGGGAGGAACACAGATACGCAGTATTTT. It translates to CASSPSGRNTDTQYF.

The chain recombines TRBV15 with TRBJ1-4; no clear D gene. Trimming removed 0 bases at V and 4 bases at J, with 9 bases between. The CDR3 has 15 residues. Germline loops: CDR1 LNHNV, CDR2 YYDKDF (reference sequence). CDR3 in amino acids: CATSREYSNNEKLFF. In nucleotides, the CDR3 is TGTGCCACCAGCAGAGAATACAGCAATAATGAAAAACTGTTTTTT. Drawing the rest from reference TRBV15 and TRBJ1-4, the complete variable domain is DAMVIQNPRYQVTQFGKPVTLSCSQTLNHNVMYWYQQKSSQAPKLLFHYYDKDFNNEADTPDNFQSRRPNTSFCFLDIRSPGLGDTAMYLCATSREYSNNEKLFFGSGTQLSVL.

By frequency in the sample, this clone is medium-sized. V gene TRBV28 combines with J gene TRBJ1-5; a weak D match, TRBD1 (6 bases). V gave up 1 base and J gave up 2 bases, with 9 bases separating them. CDR3 size: 15 residues. CDR1 and CDR2 (germline): MDHEN, SYDVKM. The CDR3 sequence: CASSLLQGGNQPQHF. Here the CDR3 DNA reads TGTGCCAGCAGTTTATTACAGGGTGGCAATCAGCCCCAGCATTTT.

Here the CDR3 DNA reads TGTGCCAGCAGGCCCGGGACACTAAATGAAAAACTGTTTTTT. Protein product: CASRPGTLNEKLFF. The rearrangement uses TRBV6-6 and TRBJ1-4; a weak D match, TRBD1 (6 bases). CDR1 MNHNY and CDR2 SVGAGI come from the germline V gene (reference sequence). Trimming removed 6 bases from V and 5 bases from J, with 13 bases in between. The CDR3 is 14 amino acids.

The chain employs TRBV29-1 and TRBJ2-7, with 8 bases matching TRBD2. CDR3 length: 14 amino acids. Per the germline V gene, CDR1 is SQVTM and CDR2 is ANQGSEA. Trimming removed 4 bases from V and 0 bases from J; junction bases left unmatched: 5. CDR3 in DNA: TGCAGCGTTGGCGTTAGCGGGAACTCCTACGAGCAGTACTTC. It yields the protein CSVGVSGNSYEQYF.

The rearrangement links TRBV5-8 to TRBJ2-3; D is unresolved. CDR1 is SGHTS and CDR2 is YDEGEE in the germline V gene. CDR3 size: 15 residues. Trimming removed 0 bases at V and 3 bases at J, with 11 bases between. The CDR3 reads CASSLALWSTDTQYF. As DNA, the CDR3 is TGTGCCAGCAGCTTGGCCCTTTGGAGTACAGATACGCAGTATTTT.

This clone was counted once. V gene TRBV4-1 combines with J gene TRBJ1-5, with 7 bases that match TRBD1. The CDR3 is 14 amino acids. V gave up 2 bases and J gave up 6 bases; unmatched junction bases: 4. CDR1 and CDR2 from the germline V gene are MGHRA and YSYEKL. The CDR3 spells CASSQYEGAQPQHF. Here the CDR3 DNA reads TGCGCCAGCAGCCAATATGAGGGGGCTCAGCCCCAGCATTTT.

V usage is TRBV13 and J usage is TRBJ2-3; D remains unclear. CDR3 length: 13 residues. Germline V gene sequence: CDR1 PRHDT, CDR2 FYEKMQ (reference sequence). The ends were cut back, 4 bases at V and 6 bases at J, with 11 bases in the middle. The CDR3 nucleotides read TGTGCCAGCAGCTCAGGACCTAAGGATACGCAGTATTTT. It translates to CASSSGPKDTQYF.

This clone was counted once. Here the CDR3 reads CASSLVPGTGTPSTDTQYF. The CDR3 DNA reads as TGTGCCAGCAGCTTAGTCCCGGGTACCGGAACCCCCAGCACAGATACGCAGTATTTT. This chain connects TRBV7-8 to TRBJ2-3; unclear D gene. Germline-derived CDR1 and CDR2 are SGHVS and FQNEAQ. CDR3 size: 19 residues. V was pared by 1 base and J by 0 bases, with 20 bases between.

J is TRBJ2-3 and V is TRBV25-1; the match to TRBD2 covers 8 bases. V trimming: 3 bases; J trimming: 5 bases; junction bases outside the gene matches: 4. Germline CDR1 is MGHDK and CDR2 is SYGVNS. This CDR3 has 14 residues. The CDR3, as DNA: TGTGCCAGCAGTGAGGAAGCGGGAGAAGATACGCAGTATTTT. Translation: CASSEEAGEDTQYF.

CDR3 sequence (DNA): TGTGCCAGCAGTTTGGGAGGACAGGGGGAAGAGACCCAGTACTTC. Residues: CASSLGGQGEETQYF. The chain has TRBV28 and TRBJ2-5; 10 bases align to TRBD1. The J segment lost 3 bases and the V segment lost 3 bases, leaving 4 bases of the junction unmatched. The CDR3 is made up of 15 amino acids. CDR1 is MDHEN, CDR2 SYDVKM, per germline.

The rearrangement links TRBV6-5 to TRBJ1-1; D is unresolved. Germline V gives CDR1 MNHEY, CDR2 SVGAGI. Trimming cost V 6 bases and J 8 bases, with 13 bases left between them. This CDR3 has 12 amino acids. This CDR3 reads CASRSNSGEAFF. In DNA form, the CDR3 reads TGTGCCAGCAGGAGTAACAGCGGGGAAGCTTTCTTT.

This clone was observed a handful of times. This chain links TRBV7-2 with TRBJ1-2; a possible D gene is TRBD1 (6 bases). Per germline, CDR1 SGHTA and CDR2 FQGNSA. Between the trimmed V and J ends, which lost 0 bases and 6 bases, there was a span of 14 bases. This CDR3 is built from 15 residues. CDR3: CASSLAVGAQDGYTF. The CDR3 nucleotides read TGTGCCAGCAGCTTAGCGGTGGGGGCGCAGGATGGCTACACCTTC.

The gene calls are TRBV11-1 and TRBJ2-1; 11 nucleotides line up with TRBD2. The CDR3 totals 15 residues. The V gene end was trimmed by 2 bases and the J gene end by 9 bases; junction bases not matched to a gene: 6. From germline, CDR1 is SGHAT and CDR2 FQDESV (reference sequence). In DNA, the CDR3 is TGTGCCAGCAGCTTAAGACTAGCGGGAATGGGTGAGCAGTTCTTC. This encodes CASSLRLAGMGEQFF. Based on the CDR3 plus reference TRBV11-1 and TRBJ2-1, the full variable domain is EAEVAQSPRYKITEKSQAVAFWCDPISGHATLYWYRQILGQGPELLVQFQDESVVDDSQLPKDRFSAERLKGVDSTLKIQPAELGDSAMYLCASSLRLAGMGEQFFGPGTRLTVL.

The chain couples TRBV27 to TRBJ2-7; no firm D call. Trimming took off 5 bases at V and 1 base at J, with 18 bases between the two ends. Germline CDR1 and CDR2: MNHEY and SMNVEV (reference sequence). This CDR3 contains 16 residues. CDR3 DNA sequence: TGTGCCAGCAGTCCCTCGGTCGGTTACGTTTCCTACGAGCAGTACTTC. The encoded protein is CASSPSVGYVSYEQYF.

The genes are TRBV30 and TRBJ1-1, with 10 bases matching TRBD1. The CDR3 loop spans 15 amino acids. CDR1 and CDR2 from the germline V gene are GTSNPN and SVGIG (reference sequence). V shed 0 bases and J 8 bases; nucleotides not matched to a gene: 9. CDR3 sequence: CAWSVRGTGVREAFF. In DNA, the CDR3 is TGTGCCTGGAGTGTACGAGGGACAGGGGTTCGGGAAGCTTTCTTT.

CDR3 in DNA: TGTGCCTGGAGTAGGGGTTCACTCCTTTCCTACGAGCAGTACTTC. As protein: CAWSRGSLLSYEQYF. This rearrangement joins TRBV30 to TRBJ2-7, with D possibly matching TRBD1 (5 bases). The germline V gene encodes CDR1 GTSNPN and CDR2 SVGIG (reference sequence). This CDR3 is built from 15 residues. V was trimmed by 2 bases and J by 1 base, leaving 15 bases between them.

The chain recombines TRBV6-1 with TRBJ1-5, with D maybe TRBD1 (5 bases). V was shortened by 3 bases and J by 5 bases, with 14 bases between the two germline ends. From germline, CDR1 is MNHNS and CDR2 SASEGT. The CDR3 totals 15 residues. The CDR3 region is CASSDWGTNYQPQHF. CDR3 sequence (DNA): TGTGCCAGCAGTGATTGGGGCACCAACTATCAGCCCCAGCATTTT.